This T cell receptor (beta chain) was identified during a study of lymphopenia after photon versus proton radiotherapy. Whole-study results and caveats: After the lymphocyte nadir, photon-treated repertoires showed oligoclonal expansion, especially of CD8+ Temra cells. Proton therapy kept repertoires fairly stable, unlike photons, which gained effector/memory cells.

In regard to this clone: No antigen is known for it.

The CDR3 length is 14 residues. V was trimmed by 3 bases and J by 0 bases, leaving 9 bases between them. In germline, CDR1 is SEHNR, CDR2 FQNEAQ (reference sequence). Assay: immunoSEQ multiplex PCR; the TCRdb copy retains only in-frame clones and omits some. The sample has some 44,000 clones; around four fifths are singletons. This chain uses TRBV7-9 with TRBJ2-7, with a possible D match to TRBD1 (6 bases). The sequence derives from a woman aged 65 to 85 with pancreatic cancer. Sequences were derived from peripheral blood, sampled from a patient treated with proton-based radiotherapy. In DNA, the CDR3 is TGTGCCAGCAGCTTGGGGGCCACCTCCTACGAGCAGTACTTC. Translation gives CASSLGATSYEQYF.